This T cell receptor beta chain was retrieved from a study of radiotherapy plus CTLA-4 blockade in lung cancer. Profiled with immunoSEQ multiplex PCR; TCRdb holds only in-frame clones, not every one. Of 65,000 to 90,000 clones in the sample, 87% are singletons; the top ten hold 40%. V lost 4 bases to trimming and J lost 3 bases, with 18 bases between them. The CDR3 loop spans 17 amino acids. Germline V lookup: CDR1 MGHRA, CDR2 YSYEKL. There are a few counts of this clone. Its antigen is unknown. CTLA-4 blockade with ipilimumab, together with focal radiation, was given to patients with chemo-refractory metastatic non-small-cell lung cancer. Broader study findings: Radiotherapy with ipilimumab was followed by blood expansion of tumor-derived clones. Reports identified early blood T cell clone dynamics, with interferon-beta, as the best response predictor.

This chain links TRBV4-1 with TRBJ2-2, with a tentative D call TRBD2 (6 bases). The source was peripheral blood, collected from a patient treated with radiotherapy plus ipilimumab. The sequence was obtained from a human donor with non-small cell lung cancer that progressed on radiotherapy plus ipilimumab. The CDR3 protein is CASSPGMTGSDTGELFF. The CDR3 DNA is TGCGCCAGCAGCCCAGGCATGACCGGGAGTGACACCGGGGAGCTGTTTTTT.